Listed below are T cell receptor beta chains from one sample, sequenced in a study of T cells in Graves' hyperthyroidism and ophthalmopathy. TCRdb reanalysed the multiplex PCR reads using MiXCR and keeps one entry per CDR3 protein. This repertoire shows a few hundred thousand distinct CDR3 sequences, roughly a sixth found once; its top ten account for more than 3%. The sequencing sample was made of blood. The receptors shown here come from a woman between 40 and 55 years old with Graves' ophthalmopathy. Both conserved end residues are part of each CDR3.

j_call v_call cdr3_aa
TRBJ2-7 TRBV20-1 CSANLRDEQYF
TRBJ2-7 TRBV5-8 CASSGRERSSYEQYF
TRBJ1-2 TRBV3-1 CASSQGPLFYGYTF
TRBJ2-3 TRBV20-1 CSATPSREGRDTQYF
TRBJ2-3 TRBV6-2/TRBV6-3 CASSPFRTSTDTQYF
TRBJ2-3 TRBV12-3/TRBV12-4 CASSSVAGGPDTQYF
TRBJ1-5 TRBV20-1 CSAGKDSNQPQHF
TRBJ2-3 TRBV5-8 CASSFGRTSGGSTDTQYF
TRBJ2-3 TRBV11-2 CASSSAGGLAAWPDTQYF
TRBJ1-6 TRBV2 CASSERRFWSPLHF
TRBJ2-3 TRBV20-1 CSASFPSGGTDTQYF
TRBJ2-1 TRBV18 CASSVSGGNEQFF
TRBJ2-2 TRBV3-1 CASSQGSGSHTGELFF
TRBJ1-2 TRBV6-2/TRBV6-3 CASRLLLEGHSNYGYTF
TRBJ1-5 TRBV7-2 CASSLGTPGVQPQHF
TRBJ1-5 TRBV7-7 CASSPKQGWHNQPQHF
TRBJ1-1 TRBV19 CASTGGTEALF
TRBJ2-2 TRBV7-3 CASSQNSPFLGGELFF
TRBJ2-1 TRBV2 CASRSGTSGGYNEQFF
TRBJ1-5 TRBV5-1 CASSLGSNSNQPQHF
TRBJ2-1 TRBV29-1 CSAERQDSLPISYNEQFF
TRBJ1-4 TRBV15 CATSRDQGRMTSEKLFF
TRBJ1-4 TRBV11-2 CASSSIVGEKLFF
TRBJ2-1 TRBV2 CASSGLAGDLYNEQFF
TRBJ2-3 TRBV24-1 CATSAGLARTGDTQYF
TRBJ1-2 TRBV20-1 CSASRVGLGYTF
TRBJ1-6 TRBV20-1 CSARDRDLSSYNSPLHF
TRBJ2-3 TRBV20-1 CSSHHRGIAGGTTDTQYF
TRBJ2-5 TRBV4-1 CASSRKVAGAAKETQYF